One sample yielded the 7 T cell receptor beta chains listed below, sequenced in a study of blood T cell repertoires in COVID-19. Method: immunoSEQ multiplex PCR; TCRdb's copy keeps in-frame clones and lacks some. The table shows more than 200,000 clones, with roughly 85% occurring only once. Sequenced input: peripheral blood. These receptor sequences come from a woman between 70 and 85 years old with active or convalescent COVID-19.

V and J are TRBV20-1 and TRBJ2-3; tentative D call: TRBD2 (7 bases). The CDR3 is 15 residues long. Trimming removed 3 bases at V and 1 base at J, with 14 bases between. Germline V gene data show CDR1 as DFQATT and CDR2 as SNEGSKA (reference sequence). As DNA, the CDR3 is TGCAGTGCTAGTGGGGCGGGGGCCCGCACAGATACGCAGTATTTT. It codes for CSASGAGARTDTQYF.

The rearrangement uses TRBV25-1 and TRBJ2-1, with 12 bases matching TRBD2. CDR3 length: 15 amino acids. The germline V gene has CDR1 MGHDK and CDR2 SYGVNS. V shed 3 bases and J 12 bases; nucleotides not matched to a gene: 9. The CDR3 region is CASSDFRLAGGPQFF. CDR3 bases: TGTGCCAGCAGTGACTTTAGGCTAGCGGGAGGGCCGCAGTTCTTC.

CDR3 DNA sequence: TGTGCCAGCAGTGTAGGTGGGGAGAATTCACCCCTCCACTTT. Its protein is CASSVGGENSPLHF. This chain joins TRBV2 and TRBJ1-6; D is ambiguous. Trimming took 4 bases from V and 7 from J, leaving 11 bases between them. Germline values: CDR1 SNHLY, CDR2 FYNNEI. The CDR3 covers 14 residues.

As DNA, the CDR3 is TGCAGCGTTCCAGACATGAACACCGGGGAGCTGTTTTTT. Translation: CSVPDMNTGELFF. V gene TRBV29-1 combines with J gene TRBJ2-2; D is unclear. V was shortened by 5 bases and J by 1 base, with 8 bases between the two germline ends. Germline values: CDR1 SQVTM, CDR2 ANQGSEA. This CDR3 contains 13 residues.

The V call is TRBV7-2, the J call TRBJ1-6; D unresolved. Germline CDR1 reads SGHTA; CDR2 reads FQGNSA. The germline V and J ends were trimmed by 5 bases and 10 bases, with 15 bases remaining between them. This CDR3 is built from 14 residues. CDR3 loop: CASSPLAGGSPLHF. CDR3 coding DNA: TGTGCCAGCAGCCCTTTGGCAGGTGGATCACCCCTCCACTTT.

This clone showed up just a few times. J is TRBJ2-5 and V is TRBV11-2; TRBD2 aligns across 11 bases. CDR1 is SGHAT and CDR2 is FQNNGV in the germline V gene. The V and J ends lost 1 base and 7 bases, in that order; junction bases with no gene match: 11. This CDR3 comprises 17 residues. The CDR3 DNA sequence: TGTGCCAGCAGCTTAGCGGTAGCGGGGGGGTCAGGACGGACCCAGTACTTC. Protein sequence: CASSLAVAGGSGRTQYF.

J is TRBJ1-1 and V is TRBV7-2, with a possible D match to TRBD1 (6 bases). The V gene's germline CDR1 is SGHTA and CDR2 FQGNSA. This CDR3 is 15 amino acids long. The germline V and J ends were trimmed by 2 bases and 1 base, with 11 bases remaining between them. The CDR3 sequence: CASSLMGTRNTEAFF. CDR3 DNA: TGTGCCAGCAGCTTAATGGGGACAAGGAACACTGAAGCTTTCTTT.